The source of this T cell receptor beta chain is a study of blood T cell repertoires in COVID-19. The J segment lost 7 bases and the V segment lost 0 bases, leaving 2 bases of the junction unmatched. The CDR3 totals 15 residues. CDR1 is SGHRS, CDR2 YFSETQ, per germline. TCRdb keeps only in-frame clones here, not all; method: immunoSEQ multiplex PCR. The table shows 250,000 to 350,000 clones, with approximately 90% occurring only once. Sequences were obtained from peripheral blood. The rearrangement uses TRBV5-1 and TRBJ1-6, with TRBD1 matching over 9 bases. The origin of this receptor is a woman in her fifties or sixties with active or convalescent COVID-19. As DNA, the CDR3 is TGCGCCAGCAGCTTGGCAGGACAGGGGAATTCACCCCTCCACTTT. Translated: CASSLAGQGNSPLHF.